This passage covers 14 T cell receptor beta chains from one sample sequenced in a study of cytomegalovirus exposure and HLA in healthy donors. Assay used: immunoSEQ multiplex PCR; TCRdb lists only in-frame clones, some missing. The sample lists some 140,000 clones; 90% were seen once. Sequences were obtained from PBMCs. All receptors derive from a woman aged 30 to 39 in good health and CMV-seropositive.

This chain links TRBV28 with TRBJ2-6; 9 nucleotides match TRBD1. The germline V gene encodes CDR1 MDHEN and CDR2 SYDVKM. The CDR3 contains 17 residues. V lost 5 bases to trimming and J lost 0 bases; unmatched junction nucleotides: 5. Written as DNA, the CDR3 is TGTGCCAGCAGTGGGGGACAGGGCAACTCTGGGGCCAACGTCCTGACTTTC. Encoded protein: CASSGGQGNSGANVLTF. Complete variable domain (other parts from reference TRBV28 and TRBJ2-6): DVKVTQSSRYLVKRTGEKVFLECVQDMDHENMFWYRQDPGLGLRLIYFSYDVKMKEKGDIPEGYSVSREKKERFSLILESASTNQTSMYLCASSGGQGNSGANVLTFGAGSRLTVL.

This clone was detected only once. The J gene is TRBJ2-3, the V gene TRBV2, with a tentative D call TRBD2 (7 bases). CDR1 is SNHLY, CDR2 FYNNEI, per germline. V was cut by 10 bases and J by 2 bases, with 16 bases left in between. The CDR3 totals 14 residues. CDR3 in DNA: TGTGCCACCGTGGCGGGGGCCCACACAGATACGCAGTATTTT. Its protein product is CATVAGAHTDTQYF. Looking up the rest from reference TRBV2 and TRBJ2-3 gives the full variable domain: EPEVTQTPSHQVTQMGQEVILRCVPISNHLYFYWYRQILGQKVEFLVSFYNNEISEKSEIFDDQFSVERPDGSNFTLKIRSTKLEDSAMYFCATVAGAHTDTQYFGPGTRLTVL.

This clone has a single count. The chain has TRBV5-1 and TRBJ1-4; possibly TRBD1 for D (6 bases). There are 15 residues in the CDR3. Per germline, CDR1 SGHRS and CDR2 YFSETQ. V dropped 0 bases and J dropped 7 bases, with 13 bases sitting between them. CDR3 residues: CASSLGDRTTEKLFF. The CDR3 nucleotides are TGCGCCAGCAGCTTGGGAGACAGGACCACTGAAAAACTGTTTTTT.

The count of this clone is one. This sequence joins TRBV18 and TRBJ1-2, with D perhaps matching TRBD1 (6 bases). Germline V gives CDR1 KGHSH, CDR2 LQKENI. V gave up 4 bases and J gave up 1 base, with 13 bases separating them. The CDR3 extends over 15 amino acids. The CDR3 region is CASSLSEGGNYGYTF. The CDR3 region has the DNA TGTGCCAGCTCACTCTCCGAAGGGGGTAACTATGGCTACACCTTC.

The chain uses TRBV18 and TRBJ2-1; 14 nucleotides match TRBD2. The junction had 5 bases not matched to a gene; V was cut back by 3 bases and J by 4 bases. Per germline, CDR1 KGHSH and CDR2 LQKENI. CDR3 length: 17 amino acids. CDR3 protein: CASSPPGTSGSYNEQFF. The CDR3, as DNA: TGTGCCAGCTCACCCCCGGGGACTAGCGGGAGTTACAATGAGCAGTTCTTC.

The V and J genes are TRBV5-1 and TRBJ2-5; maybe TRBD1 (6 bases). Deletions cut 2 bases from V and 7 bases from J, with 12 bases between. CDR3 length equals 13 residues. Germline CDR1 and CDR2: SGHRS and YFSETQ. Written as DNA, the CDR3 is TGCGCCAGCAGCTTTTCGACCAGGGGGACCCAGTACTTC. It is translated as CASSFSTRGTQYF.

The gene calls are TRBV27 and TRBJ2-3; 7 bases align to TRBD1. The CDR3 is 14 residues long. V trimming: 5 bases; J trimming: 6 bases; junction bases outside the gene matches: 8. Germline-derived CDR1 and CDR2 are MNHEY and SMNVEV (reference sequence). The CDR3 nucleotides read TGTGCCAGCAGTCTACGGACAGGTTGGGATACGCAGTATTTT. Translation gives CASSLRTGWDTQYF.

This chain connects TRBV5-1 to TRBJ2-5; TRBD2 aligns across 7 bases. V was pared by 0 bases and J by 5 bases, with 7 bases of the junction left unmatched. The length of the CDR3 is 15 residues. Germline CDR1 SGHRS, CDR2 YFSETQ. The CDR3 DNA reads TGCGCCAGCAGCTTGGTGGCTAGCGGACGGGAGACCCAGTACTTC. Translation gives CASSLVASGRETQYF.

This sequence joins TRBV28 and TRBJ1-6; D unclear. Germline CDR1 reads MDHEN; CDR2 reads SYDVKM. The CDR3 runs to 11 residues. Trimming shortened V by 5 bases and J by 7 bases, and 3 bases separated the two germline ends. The CDR3 region is CASSQNSPLHF. CDR3 nucleotide sequence: TGTGCCAGCAGTCAAAATTCACCCCTCCACTTT.

The chain employs TRBV6-5 and TRBJ2-5; 9 bases line up with TRBD1. Germline assignment: CDR1 MNHEY and CDR2 SVGAGI. The CDR3 is made up of 14 amino acids. Trimming took 6 bases from V and 3 from J; bases not matched to a gene: 5. Here the CDR3 reads CASRGQGLKETQYF. Written as DNA, the CDR3 is TGTGCCAGCAGGGGACAGGGTTTAAAAGAGACCCAGTACTTC.

The chain couples TRBV2 to TRBJ2-1, with TRBD2 matching 7 bases. V shed 4 bases and J 3 bases; nucleotides not matched to a gene: 9. Germline loops: CDR1 SNHLY, CDR2 FYNNEI. This CDR3 has 16 residues. The CDR3 DNA sequence: TGTGCCAGCAGTGGGGCTGGGGGGGGATTCTACAATGAGCAGTTCTTC. This encodes CASSGAGGGFYNEQFF.

The V call is TRBV10-2, the J call TRBJ2-3; 7 positions agree with TRBD1. V was clipped by 6 bases and J by 0 bases; unmatched bases: 6. CDR1 is WSHSY and CDR2 is SAAADI in the germline V gene. The CDR3 length is 15 residues. The CDR3 region has the DNA TGCGCCAGCAGGGACAGGATGACTAGCACAGATACGCAGTATTTT. This sequence encodes CASRDRMTSTDTQYF.

The chain has TRBV5-1 and TRBJ2-7, with TRBD1 identical over 8 bases. The CDR3 sequence is 14 residues long. CDR1 is SGHRS and CDR2 is YFSETQ in the germline V gene. The V gene end was trimmed by 7 bases and the J gene end by 2 bases; junction bases not matched to a gene: 8. CDR3 DNA: TGCGCCAGCTCACGGGACAGGCTTACCTACGAGCAGTACTTC. It translates to CASSRDRLTYEQYF.

This chain connects TRBV19 to TRBJ1-1; D not resolved. Trimming shortened V by 5 bases and J by 3 bases, and 7 bases separated the two germline ends. CDR1 and CDR2 (germline): LNHDA, SQIVND (reference sequence). CDR3 length: 12 amino acids. The DNA of the CDR3 is TGTGCCAGTAGTCCCCGGGACACTGAAGCTTTCTTT. Encoded protein: CASSPRDTEAFF.